This TCR beta chain was identified in a study of blood T cell repertoires in COVID-19 (dated by TCRdb to the early 2020s). Broadly, across the study: Samples from collaborators originated in the United States, Italy and Spain and spanned both the acute and convalescent phases of COVID-19. The prospective study material was composed of cDNA or gDNA derived from T cells, B-cell-depleted T cells, or PBMCs. The samples were drawn from the first 160 participants of the ongoing ImmuneRACE study and from 1,254 subjects provided by 6 global collaborators. Where available, HLA class I and class II types were taken from metadata supplied by the sample provider and were not determined by assay-based typing. A freely available public database, intended as a resource for researchers studying the immune response to SARS-CoV-2, is where the repertoires were released. A de-identified subject ID, COVID-19 status, age in years and sex were almost always included in the sample metadata. The dataset comprised deeply sampled blood TCRbeta repertoires from subjects exposed to, actively infected with, or recovered from COVID-19. What the research found in general, with its limitations: Clinical and demographic metadata were provided uncurated, with the amount varying by source and participant.

TCRbeta CDR3 regions were amplified from genomic DNA by means of the immunoSEQ Assay, a bias-controlled multiplex PCR. The original methods were these. Within the assay, amplification of reference gene primers was used to estimate how many nucleated cells each sample contained. Sequence reads were collapsed and filtered to measure the absolute abundance of every unique TCRbeta CDR3 rearrangement. For each sample, productive Simpson clonality was calculated as the square root of Simpson's diversity index across productive rearrangements. This immuneACCESS table, as held by TCRdb, lists in-frame sequences with V and J called but not all clones. Of the missing ones, under half trace to an unresolved V gene in checked studies; the others have no known cause. V and J calls and clone size are those listed in that table; D and trimming were worked out from the DNA. Here the sample has some 210,000 clones; about four fifths occur a single time. The ten largest make up more than 10% of the sample.

The collaborating institutions used their own protocols to collect whole blood in K2EDTA tubes. For TCRbeta analysis, collaborator samples were shipped as frozen whole blood, as isolated PBMCs, or as DNA extracted from either sample type. Concerning this clone: This receptor's antigen is unknown. Base qualities are not at hand, and no much larger clone is one base apart.

The source is a woman between 40 and 55 years old with acute or convalescent COVID-19. Sequenced: peripheral blood.

This receptor carries the CDR3 CASSEATRQYF. The DNA sequence is given as TGTGCCAGCAGTGAAGCTACACGGCAGTACTTC. The chain was built from TRBV2 and TRBJ2-7, with the D gene call left open. The germline V gene gives CDR1 as SNHLY and CDR2 as FYNNEI. Deletion took 0 bases off V and 9 bases off J, with a span of 6 bases between the germline ends. The CDR3 sequence holds 11 residues, the cysteine and phenylalanine included. The read is trimmed to its CDR3 DNA, 33 bases read in frame from base 1.